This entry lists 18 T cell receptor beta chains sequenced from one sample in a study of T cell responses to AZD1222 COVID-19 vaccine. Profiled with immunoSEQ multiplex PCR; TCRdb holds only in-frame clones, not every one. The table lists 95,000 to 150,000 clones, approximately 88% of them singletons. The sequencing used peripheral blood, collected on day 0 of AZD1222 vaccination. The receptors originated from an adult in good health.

CDR3 bases: TGTGCCAGCAGCTTGTCAGGGGTCACTGAAGCTTTCTTT. Residues: CASSLSGVTEAFF. The V gene is TRBV11-3, the J gene TRBJ1-1; D perhaps matches TRBD1 (6 bases). The CDR3 runs to 13 residues. Trimming removed 3 bases at V and 4 bases at J, with 9 bases between. Germline CDR1 and CDR2: SGHNT and YENEEA.

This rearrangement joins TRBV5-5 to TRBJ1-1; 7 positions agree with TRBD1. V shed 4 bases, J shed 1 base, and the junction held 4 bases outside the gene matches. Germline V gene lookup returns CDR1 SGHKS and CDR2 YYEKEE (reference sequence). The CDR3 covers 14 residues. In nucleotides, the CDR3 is TGTGCCAGCAGCATCCGGGACAGGAACACTGAAGCTTTCTTT. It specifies CASSIRDRNTEAFF.

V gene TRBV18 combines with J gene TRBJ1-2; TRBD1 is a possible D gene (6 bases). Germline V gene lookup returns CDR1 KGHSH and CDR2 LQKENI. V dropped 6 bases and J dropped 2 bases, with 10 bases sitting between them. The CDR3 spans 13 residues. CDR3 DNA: TGTGCCAGCTCGCCCGGGACAAACTATGGCTACACCTTC. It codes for CASSPGTNYGYTF.

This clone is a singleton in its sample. The CDR3: CASGLDPTGAGELFF. The CDR3 nucleotides are TGTGCTAGTGGTTTGGACCCGACAGGGGCCGGGGAGCTGTTTTTT. The rearrangement uses TRBV12-5 and TRBJ2-2; TRBD1 matches 8 bases. This CDR3 has 15 residues. CDR1 and CDR2 (germline): LGHNT, FRNRAP. V shed 1 base and J 6 bases; nucleotides not matched to a gene: 4.

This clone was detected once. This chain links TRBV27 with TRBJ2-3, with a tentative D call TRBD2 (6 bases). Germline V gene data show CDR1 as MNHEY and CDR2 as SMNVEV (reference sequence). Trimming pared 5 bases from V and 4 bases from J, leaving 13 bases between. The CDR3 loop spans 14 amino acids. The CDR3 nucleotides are TGTGCCAGCAGTCTGGGTGGGGAGGCAGATACGCAGTATTTT. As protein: CASSLGGEADTQYF.

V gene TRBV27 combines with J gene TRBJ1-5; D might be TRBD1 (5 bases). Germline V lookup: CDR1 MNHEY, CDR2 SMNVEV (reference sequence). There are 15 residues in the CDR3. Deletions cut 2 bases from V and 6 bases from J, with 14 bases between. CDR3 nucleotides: TGTGCCAGCAGTTTAGCGGGGGTTGTAGGTCAGCCCCAGCATTTT. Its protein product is CASSLAGVVGQPQHF.

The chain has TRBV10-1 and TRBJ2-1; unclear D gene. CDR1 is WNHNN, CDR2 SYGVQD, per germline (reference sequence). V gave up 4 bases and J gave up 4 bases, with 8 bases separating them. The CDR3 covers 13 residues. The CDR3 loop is CASSASRYNEQFF. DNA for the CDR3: TGCGCCAGCAGTGCCTCCAGATACAATGAGCAGTTCTTC.

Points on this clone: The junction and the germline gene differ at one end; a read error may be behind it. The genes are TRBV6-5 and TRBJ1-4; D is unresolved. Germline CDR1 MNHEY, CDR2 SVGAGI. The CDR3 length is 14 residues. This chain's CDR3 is CASSYYDTGEKLFF. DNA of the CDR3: TGTGCCAGCAGCTACTACGACACCGGTGAAAAACTGTTTTTT.

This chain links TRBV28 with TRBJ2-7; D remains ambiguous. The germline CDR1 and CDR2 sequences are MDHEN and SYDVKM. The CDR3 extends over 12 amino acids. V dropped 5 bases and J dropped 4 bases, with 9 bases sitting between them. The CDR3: CASSIEPYEQYF. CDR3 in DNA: TGTGCCAGCAGTATCGAGCCTTACGAGCAGTACTTC.

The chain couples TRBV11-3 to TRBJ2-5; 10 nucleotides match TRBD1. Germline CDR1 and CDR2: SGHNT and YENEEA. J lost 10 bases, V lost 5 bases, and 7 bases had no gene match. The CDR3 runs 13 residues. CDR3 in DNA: TGTGCCAGCAGCCGGGACAGGGGAGGAGACCAGTACTTC. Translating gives CASSRDRGGDQYF.

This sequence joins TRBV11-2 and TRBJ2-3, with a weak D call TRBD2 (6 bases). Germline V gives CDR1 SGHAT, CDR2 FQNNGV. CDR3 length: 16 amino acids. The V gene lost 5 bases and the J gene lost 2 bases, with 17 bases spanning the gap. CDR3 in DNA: TGTGCCAGCAGCCCCTATGACGGGGAGGCCACAGATACGCAGTATTTT. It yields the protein CASSPYDGEATDTQYF.

The CDR3 here is CASSFDQDYGYTF. The CDR3 DNA reads TGTGCCAGCAGTTTTGATCAGGACTATGGCTACACCTTC. The V gene is TRBV12-3 or TRBV12-4, the J gene TRBJ1-2; no definite D call. V was cut by 3 bases and J by 3 bases, with 8 bases left in between. The CDR3 extends over 13 amino acids.

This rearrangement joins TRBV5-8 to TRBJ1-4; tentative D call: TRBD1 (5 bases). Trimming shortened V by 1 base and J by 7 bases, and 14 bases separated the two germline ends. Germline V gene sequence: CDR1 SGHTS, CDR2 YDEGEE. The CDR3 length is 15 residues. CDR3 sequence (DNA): TGTGCCAGCAGCTTGTCTTGGGGGTCGAGTGAAAAACTGTTTTTT. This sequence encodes CASSLSWGSSEKLFF.

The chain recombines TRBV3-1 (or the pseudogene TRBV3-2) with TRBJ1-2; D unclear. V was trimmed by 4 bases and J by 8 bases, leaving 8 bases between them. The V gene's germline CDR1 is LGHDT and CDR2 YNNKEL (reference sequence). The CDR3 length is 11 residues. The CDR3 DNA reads TGTGCCAGCAGCCGTGGCTCCGGCTACACCTTC. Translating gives CASSRGSGYTF.

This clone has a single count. CDR3 region: CASSPTGISYEQYF. The CDR3 DNA follows: TGCGCCAGCAGCCCGACAGGGATCAGCTACGAGCAGTACTTC. This chain links TRBV4-1 with TRBJ2-7, with 7 bases aligning to TRBD1. The V gene end was trimmed by 4 bases and the J gene end by 3 bases; junction bases not matched to a gene: 6. Per the germline V gene, CDR1 is MGHRA and CDR2 is YSYEKL. The CDR3 runs 14 residues.

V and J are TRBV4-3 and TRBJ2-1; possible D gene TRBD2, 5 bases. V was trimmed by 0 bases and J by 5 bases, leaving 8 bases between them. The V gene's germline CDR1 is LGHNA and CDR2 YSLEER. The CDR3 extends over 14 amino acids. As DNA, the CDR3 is TGCGCCAGCAGCCAAGATCACGGGGACAATGAGCAGTTCTTC. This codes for CASSQDHGDNEQFF.

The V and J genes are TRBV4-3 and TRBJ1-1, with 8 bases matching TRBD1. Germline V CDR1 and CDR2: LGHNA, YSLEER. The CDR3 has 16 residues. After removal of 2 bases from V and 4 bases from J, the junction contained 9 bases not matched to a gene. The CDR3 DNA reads TGCGCCAGCAGCCAATCCTTAGACAGGGGTAGCACTGAAGCTTTCTTT. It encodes CASSQSLDRGSTEAFF.

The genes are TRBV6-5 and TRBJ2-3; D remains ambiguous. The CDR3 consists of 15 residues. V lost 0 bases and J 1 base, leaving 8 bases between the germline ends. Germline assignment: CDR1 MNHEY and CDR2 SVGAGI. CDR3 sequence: CASSYSETRTDTQYF. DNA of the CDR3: TGTGCCAGCAGTTACTCGGAAACCCGCACAGATACGCAGTATTTT.